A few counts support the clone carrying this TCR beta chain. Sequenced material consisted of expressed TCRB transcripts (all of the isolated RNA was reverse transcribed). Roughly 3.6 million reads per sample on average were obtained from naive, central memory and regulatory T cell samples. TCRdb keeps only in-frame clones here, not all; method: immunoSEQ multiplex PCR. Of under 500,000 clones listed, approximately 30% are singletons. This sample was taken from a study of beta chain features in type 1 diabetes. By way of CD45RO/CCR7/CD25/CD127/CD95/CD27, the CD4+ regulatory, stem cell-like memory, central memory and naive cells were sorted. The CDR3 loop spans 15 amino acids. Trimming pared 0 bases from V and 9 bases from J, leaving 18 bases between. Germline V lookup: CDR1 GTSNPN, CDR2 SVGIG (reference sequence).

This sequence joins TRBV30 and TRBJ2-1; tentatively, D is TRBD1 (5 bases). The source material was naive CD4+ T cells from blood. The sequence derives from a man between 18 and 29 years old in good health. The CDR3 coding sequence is TGTGCCTGGAGTGTCGGGCGGCAGGGAATCGGTGAGCAGTTCTTC. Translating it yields CAWSVGRQGIGEQFF.